This entry is about one TCR beta chain. This record comes from a study of blood T cell repertoires in COVID-19. Study context: Acute-phase and convalescent COVID-19 samples originated in the United States, Italy and Spain. T cells, B-cell-depleted T cells, or PBMCs provided the cDNA or gDNA that served as material.

V lost 8 bases and J lost 3; bases outside the gene matches: 13. Germline CDR1 MNHEY, CDR2 SMNVEV (reference sequence). This CDR3 contains 15 residues. Original methodology: Quantification of nucleated cells was approximated via reference gene primer amplification. Using immunoSEQ multiplex PCR, the repertoire was profiled, and TCRdb retains in-frame clones only, with some absent. Clone size and the V and J calls come from that table; the DNA yielded D and trimming. This table holds 110,000 to 150,000 clones, 84% found once. The genes are TRBV27 and TRBJ2-7, with TRBD1 identical over 7 bases. The receptor was isolated from a human donor in a cohort sampled during active COVID-19. The sample taken for sequencing was peripheral blood. The CDR3 spells CASFSTGKKGYEQYF. The DNA of the CDR3 is TGTGCCAGCTTCTCGACAGGGAAAAAGGGCTACGAGCAGTACTTC.